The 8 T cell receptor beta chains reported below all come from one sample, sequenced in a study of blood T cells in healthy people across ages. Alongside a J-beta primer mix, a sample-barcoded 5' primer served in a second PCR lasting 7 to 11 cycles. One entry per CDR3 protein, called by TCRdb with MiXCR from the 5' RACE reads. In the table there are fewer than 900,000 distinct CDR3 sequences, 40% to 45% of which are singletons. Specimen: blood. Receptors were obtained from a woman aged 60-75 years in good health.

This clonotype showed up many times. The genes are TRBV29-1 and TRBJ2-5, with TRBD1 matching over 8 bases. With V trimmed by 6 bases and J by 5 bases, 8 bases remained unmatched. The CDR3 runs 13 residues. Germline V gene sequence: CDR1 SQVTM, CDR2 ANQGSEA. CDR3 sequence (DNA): TGCAGCGTCGTACAGGGGGTCGGGGAGACCCAGTACTTC. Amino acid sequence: CSVVQGVGETQYF.

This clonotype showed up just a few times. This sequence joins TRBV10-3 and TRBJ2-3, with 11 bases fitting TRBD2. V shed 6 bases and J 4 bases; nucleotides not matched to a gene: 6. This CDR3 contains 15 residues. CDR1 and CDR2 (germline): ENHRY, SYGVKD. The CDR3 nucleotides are TGTGCCATCAGCCTTAGCGGGGGGGTTGCAGATACGCAGTATTTT. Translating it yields CAISLSGGVADTQYF.

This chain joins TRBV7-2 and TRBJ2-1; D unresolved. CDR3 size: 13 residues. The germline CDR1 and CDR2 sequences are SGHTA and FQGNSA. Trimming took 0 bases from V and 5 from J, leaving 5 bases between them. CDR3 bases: TGTGCCAGCAGCTTAGCGTTACACAATGAGCAGTTCTTC. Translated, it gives CASSLALHNEQFF.

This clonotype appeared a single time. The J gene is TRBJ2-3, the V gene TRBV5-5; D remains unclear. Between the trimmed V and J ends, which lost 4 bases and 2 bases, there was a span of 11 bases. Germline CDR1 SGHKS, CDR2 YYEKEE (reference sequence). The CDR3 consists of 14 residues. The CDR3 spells CASSIGSATDTQYF. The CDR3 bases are TGTGCCAGCAGCATAGGATCCGCCACAGATACGCAGTATTTT.

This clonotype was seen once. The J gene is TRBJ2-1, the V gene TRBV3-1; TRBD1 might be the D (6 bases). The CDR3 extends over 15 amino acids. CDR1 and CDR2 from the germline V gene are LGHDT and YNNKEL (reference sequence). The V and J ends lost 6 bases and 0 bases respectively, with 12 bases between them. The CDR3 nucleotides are TGTGCCAGCAGGGCGACAGGCCGCTCCTACAATGAGCAGTTCTTC. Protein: CASRATGRSYNEQFF.

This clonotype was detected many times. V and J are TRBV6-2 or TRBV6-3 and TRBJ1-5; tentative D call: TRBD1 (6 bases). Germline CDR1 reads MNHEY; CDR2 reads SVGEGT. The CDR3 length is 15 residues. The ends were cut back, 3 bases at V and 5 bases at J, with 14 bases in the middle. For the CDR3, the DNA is TGTGCCAGCAGTTATATTTTGCAGGGGCATCAGCCCCAGCATTTT. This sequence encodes CASSYILQGHQPQHF.

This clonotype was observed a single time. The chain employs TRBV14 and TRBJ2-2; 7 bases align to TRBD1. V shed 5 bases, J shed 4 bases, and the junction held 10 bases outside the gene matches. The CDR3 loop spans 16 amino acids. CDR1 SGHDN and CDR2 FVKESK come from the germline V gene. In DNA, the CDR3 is TGTGCCAGCAGCACACAGGGGACAGTCACCACCGGGGAGCTGTTTTTT. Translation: CASSTQGTVTTGELFF.

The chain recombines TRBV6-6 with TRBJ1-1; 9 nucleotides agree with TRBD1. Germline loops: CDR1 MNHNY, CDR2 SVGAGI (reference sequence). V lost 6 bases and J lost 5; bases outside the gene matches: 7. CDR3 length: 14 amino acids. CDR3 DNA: TGTGCCAGCAGACTGACGACAGGGGGTACTGAAGCTTTCTTT. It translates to CASRLTTGGTEAFF.